These T cell receptor beta chains were read from a single sample in a study of beta chain features in type 1 diabetes. Only in-frame clones appear in the TCRdb table, and some are missing; sequencing was by immunoSEQ multiplex PCR. The repertoire holds 120,000 or so clones, 17% seen once, with 2% to 3% in the top ten. Specimen: central memory CD4+ T cells from blood. Receptor source: a man between 18 and 35 years old with type 1 diabetes. The conserved cysteine and the conserved F or W are not part of the CDR3 here. D genes are given only for firm matches.

CDR3aa	v_gene	j_gene	d_gene
ASSLTGGYTGELF	TRBV5-1	TRBJ2-2	TRBD1
ASSFEAGNSPLH	TRBV5-4	TRBJ1-6	.
SVGWGINEKLF	TRBV29-1	TRBJ1-4	.
ASSRHWLAGAAYEQY	TRBV4-3	TRBJ2-7	TRBD2
ASTPGLAGQETQY	TRBV6-1	TRBJ2-5	TRBD2
ASSEEGYEQY	TRBV2	TRBJ2-7	.
ASSYSGQGTYEQY	TRBV6-6	TRBJ2-7	TRBD1
SVNGVTPTDTQY	TRBV29-1	TRBJ2-3	.
ASRQTALGTEAF	TRBV7-2	TRBJ1-1	.
ASGRGQGDSPLH	TRBV4-3	TRBJ1-6	TRBD1
ASSLDQGNEQF	TRBV7-7	TRBJ2-1	.
ASSSQGAGANEQF	TRBV7-9	TRBJ2-1	TRBD1
ASSGRQAGYEQY	TRBV6-1	TRBJ2-7	.
ASRPPGLYEQY	TRBV6-5	TRBJ2-7	.
ASSLDRYSNQPQH	TRBV6-6	TRBJ1-5	.
ASSQVDGNTEAF	TRBV4-2	TRBJ1-1	.
ASSPDGYQPQH	TRBV6-5	TRBJ1-5	.
ASSLGPHNNEQF	TRBV11-3	TRBJ2-1	.
ASSVGSKNIQY	TRBV9	TRBJ2-4	.
ATGTQDTDTQY	TRBV15	TRBJ2-3	.
ASSPGGTIGNTEAF	TRBV18	TRBJ1-1	.
ASSPGTSVGDTQY	TRBV7-9	TRBJ2-3	TRBD2
ASTRESGELF	TRBV2	TRBJ2-2	.
ASSPGGSEQF	TRBV18	TRBJ2-1	TRBD2
SVFGTEYEQY	TRBV29-1	TRBJ2-7	.
ASSQATGVLY	TRBV4-3	TRBJ2-7	.
ASSLTVNGELF	TRBV7-9	TRBJ2-2	.
ASSQLSSGVKTQY	TRBV7-2	TRBJ2-5	TRBD2
ASSPDRVIDEQF	TRBV18	TRBJ2-1	TRBD1
ASSPGQGAGEQY	TRBV7-2	TRBJ2-7	TRBD1
ASSQGPNGAYEQY	TRBV4-1	TRBJ2-7	.
ASSQLDLLSYNEQF	TRBV4-1	TRBJ2-1	.
ASRPTSDRQQY	TRBV7-9	TRBJ2-3	.
ASSLGGNANTGELF	TRBV7-3	TRBJ2-2	.
ASSPWGLAGDTQY	TRBV7-2	TRBJ2-3	TRBD2
ASSLGLAGSSEQY	TRBV7-2	TRBJ2-7	TRBD2
ASSQGTDTQY	TRBV18	TRBJ2-3	.
ASSEGSVAQPLH	TRBV14	TRBJ1-6	.
ASSLPSRRTQGVT	TRBV16	TRBJ1-2	TRBD1
ASSLSDRAVREQY	TRBV5-1	TRBJ2-7	TRBD1
ASRLGTDYGYT	TRBV28	TRBJ1-2	.
ASSSRGQGISYEQY	TRBV6-6	TRBJ2-7	TRBD1
ASSLGQGPNTGELF	TRBV5-1	TRBJ2-2	TRBD1
ASSQRADLAKNIQY	TRBV14	TRBJ2-4	.
ASSRLASDDTQY	TRBV25-1	TRBJ2-3	.
ASSLFPDTDTQY	TRBV7-2	TRBJ2-3	.
ASSQGGLRTETQY	TRBV4-2	TRBJ2-5	.
ASSGEGSYGYT	TRBV18	TRBJ1-2	.
ASSRQGRLDEQF	TRBV2	TRBJ2-1	TRBD1